This TCR beta chain was captured in a study of T cells in Graves' hyperthyroidism and ophthalmopathy. The ends lost 7 bases at V and 5 bases at J; junction bases unmatched: 3. The CDR3 sequence is 13 residues long. Germline assignment: CDR1 SGHTA and CDR2 FQGNSA. This clonotype was observed a few times. TCR beta CDR3 regions were amplified from RNA transcripts. The HTBI primer set was used in a first-round RT-PCR of the TCR CDR3. TCRdb re-called the multiplex PCR reads through MiXCR, storing one row per CDR3 protein. The sample lists 750,000 to 900,000 distinct CDR3 sequences, roughly 40% occurring once.

Source material: blood. The sequence was obtained from a man between 18 and 29 years old with Graves' hyperthyroidism. This chain joins TRBV7-2 and TRBJ2-5; 11 bases map to TRBD2. CDR3 DNA: TGTGCCAGCAAACTAGCGGGAGCTGAGACCCAGTACTTC. Translation: CASKLAGAETQYF.